This TCR beta chain was sequenced during a study of blood T cell repertoires in COVID-19. About the study: T cells, B-cell-depleted T cells, or PBMCs supplied cDNA or gDNA.

This clone was recorded only once. Assay used: immunoSEQ multiplex PCR; TCRdb lists only in-frame clones, some missing. Of 310,000 or so clones listed, 80% to 90% are singletons. The CDR3 sequence is 14 residues long. Germline values: CDR1 SNHLY, CDR2 FYNNEI. The J segment lost 1 base and the V segment lost 6 bases, leaving 3 bases of the junction unmatched. The V call is TRBV2, the J call TRBJ2-7; 10 positions match TRBD1. Sequences were obtained from peripheral blood. This TCR was sampled from a man aged 45 to 65 with active or convalescent COVID-19. Written as DNA, the CDR3 is TGTGCCAGCAGGTGGACAGGGGGGTCCTACGAGCAGTACTTC. The encoded protein is CASRWTGGSYEQYF.